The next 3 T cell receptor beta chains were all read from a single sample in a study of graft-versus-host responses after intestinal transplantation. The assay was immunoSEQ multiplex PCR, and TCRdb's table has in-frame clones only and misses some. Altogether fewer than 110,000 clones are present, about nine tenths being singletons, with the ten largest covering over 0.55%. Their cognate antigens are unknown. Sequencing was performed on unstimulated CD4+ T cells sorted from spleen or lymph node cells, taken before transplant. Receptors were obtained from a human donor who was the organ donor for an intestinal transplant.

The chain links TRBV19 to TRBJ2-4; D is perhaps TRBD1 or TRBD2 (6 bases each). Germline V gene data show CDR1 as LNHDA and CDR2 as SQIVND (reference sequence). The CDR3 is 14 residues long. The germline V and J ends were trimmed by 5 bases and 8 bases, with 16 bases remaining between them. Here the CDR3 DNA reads TGTGCCAGTAGTGGGTCCTACAGGGAGGACATTCAGTACTTC. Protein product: CASSGSYREDIQYF.

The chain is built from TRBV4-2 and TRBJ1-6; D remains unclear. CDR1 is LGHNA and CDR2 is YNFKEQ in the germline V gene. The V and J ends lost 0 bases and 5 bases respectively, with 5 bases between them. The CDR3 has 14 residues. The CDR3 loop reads CASSQDRDNSPLHF. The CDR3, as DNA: TGTGCCAGCAGCCAAGATAGGGATAATTCACCCCTCCACTTT.

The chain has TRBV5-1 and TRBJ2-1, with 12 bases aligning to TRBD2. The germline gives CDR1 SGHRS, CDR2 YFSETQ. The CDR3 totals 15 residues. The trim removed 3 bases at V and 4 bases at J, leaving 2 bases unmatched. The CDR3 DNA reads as TGCGCCAGCAGCTGGGGACTAGCGGGTTACAATGAGCAGTTCTTC. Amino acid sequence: CASSWGLAGYNEQFF.